Below, 26 T cell receptor beta chains from the same sample are listed, as sequenced in a study of cytomegalovirus exposure and HLA in healthy donors. Vbeta (60) and Jbeta (13) primers were used in the PCR. The protocol was immunoSEQ multiplex PCR, while the TCRdb copy is restricted to in-frame clones and leaves out a portion. The sample consists of about 140,000 clones, 80% of them appearing once. The source material was PBMCs. The receptor source for this set is a female donor in good health and CMV-seronegative.

This chain connects TRBV5-6 to TRBJ2-3; D possibly corresponds to TRBD1 (5 bases). V lost 0 bases, J lost 1 base, and 9 bases lay in between. The germline gives CDR1 SGHDT, CDR2 YYEEEE. The CDR3 is made up of 15 amino acids. The CDR3 DNA reads TGTGCCAGCAGCTTGGGGACGACAGGCACAGATACGCAGTATTTT. Translating it yields CASSLGTTGTDTQYF.

This chain links TRBV7-2 with TRBJ1-4, with unresolved D. The germline V gene has CDR1 SGHTA and CDR2 FQGNSA. The CDR3 has 14 amino acids. Between the trimmed V and J ends, which lost 8 bases and 3 bases, there was a span of 13 bases. CDR3 bases: TGTGCCAGCGGCCCTGGAGGGTCTAATGAAAAACTGTTTTTT. Residues: CASGPGGSNEKLFF.

In its sample, this clone was seen once. The chain recombines TRBV13 with TRBJ2-2; 8 bases align to TRBD2. Germline CDR1 PRHDT, CDR2 FYEKMQ (reference sequence). Losses at the gene ends were 5 bases for V and 4 bases for J; bases not matched to a gene: 9. The CDR3 is made up of 16 amino acids. CDR3 in amino acids: CASSTLTSEGTGELFF. The CDR3 nucleotides read TGTGCCAGCAGCACACTGACTAGCGAGGGCACCGGGGAGCTGTTTTTT.

The chain couples TRBV10-2 to TRBJ2-2; 12 bases align to TRBD2. The junction had 14 bases not matched to a gene; V was cut back by 7 bases and J by 8 bases. The CDR3 is 17 amino acids. CDR1 and CDR2 from the germline V gene are WSHSY and SAAADI. CDR3 nucleotide sequence: TGCGCCAGCATTTCCGGGTCTAGCGGGAGGGCCGGAGGGGAGCTGTTTTTT. Protein sequence: CASISGSSGRAGGELFF.

V gene TRBV7-3 combines with J gene TRBJ2-1; D ambiguous. V dropped 6 bases and J dropped 3 bases, with 12 bases sitting between them. Germline lookup yields CDR1 SGHTA and CDR2 FQGTGA. CDR3 size: 14 residues. CDR3 region: CASRPHPGYNEQFF. CDR3 sequence (DNA): TGTGCCAGCAGACCACACCCGGGCTACAATGAGCAGTTCTTC. Based on the CDR3 plus reference TRBV7-3 and TRBJ2-1, the full variable domain is GAGVSQTPSNKVTEKGKYVELRCDPISGHTALYWYRQSLGQGPEFLIYFQGTGAADDSGLPNDRFFAVRPEGSVSTLKIQRTERGDSAVYLCASRPHPGYNEQFFGPGTRLTVL.

The chain employs TRBV6-5 and TRBJ1-2, with TRBD1 identical over 8 bases. CDR1 is MNHEY, CDR2 SVGAGI, per germline. The CDR3 length is 13 residues. Trimming at V came to 9 bases and at J to 7 bases, leaving 10 bases not matched to a gene. CDR3 nucleotides: TGTGCCAGTTCCGGGACAGGACTTCTTGGCTACACCTTC. Its translation: CASSGTGLLGYTF.

The rearrangement links TRBV7-9 to TRBJ1-4; D is uncertain. The CDR3 sequence is 16 residues long. V lost 4 bases to trimming and J lost 0 bases, with 12 bases between them. Germline CDR1 and CDR2: SEHNR and FQNEAQ (reference sequence). The CDR3 sequence: CASSSPILTTNEKLFF. The DNA for the CDR3 is TGTGCCAGCAGCTCGCCGATCCTAACAACTAATGAAAAACTGTTTTTT.

This clone was seen a few times. The chain uses TRBV7-9 and TRBJ1-5; 10 bases are a match to TRBD1. The V segment lost 2 bases and the J segment 5 bases; nucleotides outside the gene matches: 3. Per germline, CDR1 SEHNR and CDR2 FQNEAQ (reference sequence). This CDR3 spans 15 amino acids. CDR3 sequence reads: CASSLHGTGDQPQHF. In nucleotides, the CDR3 is TGTGCCAGCAGCTTACACGGGACAGGGGATCAGCCCCAGCATTTT. The full variable domain, rest sourced from reference TRBV7-9 and TRBJ1-5, is DTGVSQNPRHKITKRGQNVTFRCDPISEHNRLYWYRQTLGQGPEFLTYFQNEAQLEKSRLLSDRFSAERPKGSFSTLEIQRTEQGDSAMYLCASSLHGTGDQPQHFGDGTRLSIL.

This sequence joins TRBV6-1 and TRBJ2-7; 9 nucleotides line up with TRBD1. CDR3 length equals 13 residues. Trimming took 7 bases from V and 2 from J; bases not matched to a gene: 3. The germline V gene has CDR1 MNHNS and CDR2 SASEGT. The CDR3 sequence: CASTGQGTYEQYF. The CDR3 nucleotides are TGTGCCAGCACTGGACAGGGGACCTACGAGCAGTACTTC.

In this sample, this clone turned up once. The V and J genes are TRBV5-5 and TRBJ1-1, with a tentative D call TRBD1 (6 bases). From germline, CDR1 is SGHKS and CDR2 YYEKEE (reference sequence). The CDR3 has 15 amino acids. The germline V and J ends were trimmed by 7 bases and 0 bases, with 16 bases remaining between them. The CDR3 spells CASEYREEMNTEAFF. CDR3 sequence (DNA): TGTGCCAGCGAATACAGGGAAGAGATGAACACTGAAGCTTTCTTT. Variable domain in full (rest from reference TRBV5-5 and TRBJ1-1): DAGVTQSPTHLIKTRGQQVTLRCSPISGHKSVSWYQQVLGQGPQFIFQYYEKEERGRGNFPDRFSARQFPNYSSELNVNALLLGDSALYLCASEYREEMNTEAFFGQGTRLTVV.

J is TRBJ1-1 and V is TRBV7-9, with D possibly being TRBD1 (5 bases). This CDR3 is built from 12 residues. The germline CDR1 and CDR2 sequences are SEHNR and FQNEAQ (reference sequence). Trimming cost V 5 bases and J 11 bases, with 15 bases left between them. DNA of the CDR3: TGTGCCAGCAGCCGTGACGGGGGATCGGCTTTCTTT. Protein product: CASSRDGGSAFF.

V usage is TRBV2 and J usage is TRBJ2-7; TRBD1 agrees at 8 bases. The CDR3 runs 12 residues. Germline lookup yields CDR1 SNHLY and CDR2 FYNNEI. J gave up 4 bases and V 4 bases, and 0 bases lay outside the gene matches. CDR3 sequence: CASSGTGYEQYF. The CDR3, as DNA: TGTGCCAGCAGTGGGACAGGGTACGAGCAGTACTTC.

This chain uses TRBV27 with TRBJ2-2; the match to TRBD2 covers 8 bases. The V segment lost 5 bases and the J segment 5 bases; nucleotides outside the gene matches: 7. The CDR3 covers 15 residues. Germline CDR1 is MNHEY and CDR2 is SMNVEV (reference sequence). This chain's CDR3 is CASSPRLARTGELFF. CDR3 nucleotides: TGTGCCAGCAGTCCTCGACTAGCGAGGACCGGGGAGCTGTTTTTT.

This clone was found once. The chain has TRBV21-1 and TRBJ1-4. TRBV21-1 is a listed pseudogene. The length of the CDR3 is 16 residues. CDR3 sequence: CASSKSGSGTNEKLFF. CDR3 in DNA: TGTGCCAGCAGCAAGTCGGGGTCAGGAACTAATGAAAAACTGTTTTTT.

The chain employs TRBV6-6 and TRBJ1-2; perhaps TRBD1 as D (5 bases). This CDR3 spans 14 amino acids. Per the germline V gene, CDR1 is MNHNY and CDR2 is SVGAGI (reference sequence). V lost 4 bases, J lost 8 bases, and 17 bases lay in between. The CDR3, as DNA: TGTGCCAGCAGTTCCCTTGGGACGGCGGGAGGCTACACCTTC. Translating it yields CASSSLGTAGGYTF.

This clone was detected once. This sequence joins TRBV9 and TRBJ1-3; D is unresolved. The CDR3 loop spans 13 amino acids. Germline CDR1 SGDLS, CDR2 YYNGEE. V was trimmed by 2 bases and J by 4 bases, leaving 7 bases between them. The CDR3 bases are TGTGCCAGCAGCGTTACAGTAGGAAACACCATATATTTT. Translating it yields CASSVTVGNTIYF.

The V gene is TRBV4-1, the J gene TRBJ2-5; D perhaps matches TRBD1 (6 bases). The CDR3 sequence is 16 residues long. Between the trimmed V and J ends, which lost 1 base and 4 bases, there was a span of 16 bases. CDR1 and CDR2 (germline): MGHRA, YSYEKL. The CDR3 loop is CASSQGGPGQIETQYF. The CDR3 DNA reads as TGCGCCAGCAGCCAAGGGGGGCCAGGTCAAATAGAGACCCAGTACTTC.

The table lists this clone with a count of one. The V call is TRBV27, the J call TRBJ2-1; TRBD2 matches 9 bases. The CDR3 is made up of 15 amino acids. Germline CDR1 reads MNHEY; CDR2 reads SMNVEV (reference sequence). V was clipped by 2 bases and J by 7 bases; unmatched bases: 6. This chain's CDR3 is CASSLAPGLANEQFF. The CDR3 DNA reads as TGTGCCAGCAGTTTAGCGCCGGGACTAGCAAATGAGCAGTTCTTC.

V gene TRBV5-5 combines with J gene TRBJ2-1; no clear D gene. V dropped 2 bases and J dropped 2 bases, with 5 bases sitting between them. Germline V gene lookup returns CDR1 SGHKS and CDR2 YYEKEE (reference sequence). The CDR3 runs to 13 residues. This CDR3 is CASSLTAYNEQFF. In DNA, the CDR3 is TGTGCCAGCAGCTTAACAGCCTACAATGAGCAGTTCTTC.

The chain links TRBV28 to TRBJ2-3; TRBD2 is a possible D gene (6 bases). CDR1 is MDHEN, CDR2 SYDVKM, per germline. Trimming stripped 6 bases from V and 2 bases from J, with 12 bases between. The CDR3 contains 14 residues. The CDR3 is CASSERAFTDTQYF. CDR3 nucleotide sequence: TGTGCCAGCAGCGAGCGGGCCTTCACAGATACGCAGTATTTT.

This chain joins TRBV7-2 and TRBJ2-7; D may be TRBD1 (6 bases). Germline CDR1 and CDR2: SGHTA and FQGNSA. Trimming left V 4 bases short and J 9 bases short, with 13 bases between. This CDR3 region has 12 residues. CDR3 coding DNA: TGTGCCAGCAGCTCAGTAGGACAGATGCAGTACTTC. This encodes CASSSVGQMQYF.

This clone has just one count. The chain has TRBV19 and TRBJ2-1, with 8 bases matching TRBD2. The CDR3 runs 15 residues. The J segment lost 3 bases and the V segment lost 7 bases, leaving 8 bases of the junction unmatched. Germline V lookup: CDR1 LNHDA, CDR2 SQIVND (reference sequence). This CDR3 is CASMSREGFYNEQFF. The CDR3 coding sequence is TGTGCCAGTATGTCCCGGGAGGGATTCTACAATGAGCAGTTCTTC.

This chain uses TRBV27 with TRBJ2-1; D may be TRBD2 (5 bases). The CDR3 is 15 residues long. V lost 6 bases and J lost 7, with 19 bases in between. The germline V gene encodes CDR1 MNHEY and CDR2 SMNVEV (reference sequence). CDR3 amino acids: CASSQDGNTQNEQFF. As DNA, the CDR3 is TGTGCCAGCAGCCAGGACGGGAACACACAGAATGAGCAGTTCTTC.

The genes are TRBV6-1 and TRBJ2-7; 8 positions agree with TRBD1. The CDR3 totals 15 residues. Per germline, CDR1 MNHNS and CDR2 SASEGT. The V and J ends lost 1 base and 3 bases, in that order; junction bases with no gene match: 5. The chain's CDR3 is CASSEGQGALYEQYF. The CDR3, as DNA: TGTGCCAGCAGTGAAGGGCAGGGGGCTCTCTACGAGCAGTACTTC.

This clone was recorded many times. This sequence joins TRBV2 and TRBJ2-7, with 12 bases lining up with TRBD2. The CDR3 has 14 residues. J gave up 4 bases and V 5 bases, and 3 bases lay outside the gene matches. The germline V gene has CDR1 SNHLY and CDR2 FYNNEI. CDR3 coding DNA: TGTGCCAGCAGTAAACTAGCGGGGGGTTACGAGCAGTACTTC. Amino acids: CASSKLAGGYEQYF.

V and J are TRBV4-2 and TRBJ2-7; no reliable D call. Looked up from germline, CDR1 is LGHNA and CDR2 is YNFKEQ. The CDR3 runs 13 residues. Trimming removed 3 bases at V and 1 base at J, with 7 bases between. The chain's CDR3 is CASSHDSSYEQYF. CDR3 DNA: TGTGCCAGCAGCCATGATAGTTCCTACGAGCAGTACTTC.